The 27 T cell receptor beta chains listed next were all sequenced from one sample in a study of siplizumab effects on memory and regulatory T cells. Only in-frame clones appear in the TCRdb table, and some are missing; sequencing was by immunoSEQ multiplex PCR. The sample shows more than 85,000 clones, over 85% of them seen only once. The specimen sequenced was CD4+ T cells sorted from blood. All receptors come from a human donor in good health.

Note on this clone: The same CDR3 arises from other DNA sequences in this sample as well. The chain is built from TRBV9 and TRBJ2-7; TRBD2 is a possible D gene (6 bases). This CDR3 is 15 amino acids long. Trimming cost V 0 bases and J 0 bases, with 10 bases left between them. The germline V gene has CDR1 SGDLS and CDR2 YYNGEE. This chain's CDR3 is CASSVDLGGSYEQYF. The CDR3 region has the DNA TGTGCCAGCAGCGTAGATCTGGGGGGCTCCTACGAGCAGTACTTC.

This clone was seen just once. The gene calls are TRBV6-5 and TRBJ2-7; the match to TRBD1 covers 8 bases. CDR3 length: 15 amino acids. Germline CDR1 is MNHEY and CDR2 is SVGAGI. With 4 bases clipped from V and 1 base from J, the junction kept 6 bases outside the gene matches. CDR3 nucleotides: TGTGCCAGCAGTTCATGGACAGGGAGTTCCTACGAGCAGTACTTC. It yields the protein CASSSWTGSSYEQYF.

V is TRBV2 and J is TRBJ1-1; TRBD1 aligns across 8 bases. This CDR3 comprises 13 residues. V was clipped by 7 bases and J by 8 bases; unmatched bases: 9. Germline CDR1 is SNHLY and CDR2 is FYNNEI. The DNA of the CDR3 is TGTGCCAGCAAGGGACAGGCGATCTCGGAAGCTTTCTTT. It yields the protein CASKGQAISEAFF.

The rearrangement uses TRBV19 and TRBJ1-5, with D unresolved. The germline V gene has CDR1 LNHDA and CDR2 SQIVND (reference sequence). Trimming cost V 3 bases and J 0 bases, with 9 bases left between them. The CDR3 sequence is 15 residues long. CDR3 sequence (DNA): TGTGCCAGTAGTATTGTATCCTCTAGCAATCAGCCCCAGCATTTT. Protein sequence: CASSIVSSSNQPQHF.

The chain joins TRBV19 to TRBJ2-5; TRBD2 aligns across 11 bases. The CDR3 is made up of 15 amino acids. Per germline, CDR1 LNHDA and CDR2 SQIVND (reference sequence). J was trimmed by 4 bases and V by 4 bases; bases with no gene match: 5. The CDR3 nucleotides are TGTGCCAGTAGTACCTTAGCGGGGGGGGTAGAGACCCAGTACTTC. Its protein product is CASSTLAGGVETQYF.

There are a few counts of this clone. J is TRBJ1-2 and V is TRBV27; maybe TRBD1 (6 bases). Germline CDR1 MNHEY, CDR2 SMNVEV (reference sequence). The V and J ends lost 4 bases and 5 bases respectively, with 17 bases between them. This CDR3 contains 15 residues. The CDR3: CASSSRQARGYGYTF. The CDR3 nucleotides read TGTGCCAGCAGTTCCCGACAGGCCCGGGGGTATGGCTACACCTTC.

The chain employs TRBV13 and TRBJ2-7, with TRBD1 identical over 7 bases. V was clipped by 0 bases and J by 4 bases; unmatched bases: 6. Germline CDR1 reads PRHDT; CDR2 reads FYEKMQ (reference sequence). The CDR3 extends over 15 amino acids. CDR3 in amino acids: CASSLGTGRRYEQYF. In DNA form, the CDR3 reads TGTGCCAGCAGCTTAGGGACAGGGAGAAGGTACGAGCAGTACTTC.

The chain is built from TRBV5-1 and TRBJ2-7; a possible D gene is TRBD1 (6 bases). There are 16 residues in the CDR3. Germline values: CDR1 SGHRS, CDR2 YFSETQ. V lost 2 bases to trimming and J lost 0 bases, with 15 bases between them. CDR3 in DNA: TGCGCCAGCAGCTTTGCCAGGGGTCTCGGCTCCTACGAGCAGTACTTC. Translated: CASSFARGLGSYEQYF.

The chain employs TRBV7-2 and TRBJ2-7, with D possibly being TRBD1 (5 bases). The CDR3 covers 14 residues. The germline V gene has CDR1 SGHTA and CDR2 FQGNSA. Trimming took off 6 bases at V and 6 bases at J, with 18 bases between the two ends. The CDR3 nucleotides are TGTGCCAGCAGAGTCGTCCGGTGGGGCCTCGAGCAGTACTTC. This encodes CASRVVRWGLEQYF.

The J gene is TRBJ1-3, the V gene TRBV7-2; D is unresolved. Germline V lookup: CDR1 SGHTA, CDR2 FQGNSA. The V end was cut by 5 bases, the J end by 2 bases, with 13 bases between. The CDR3 is made up of 15 amino acids. The CDR3 loop reads CASSPGPQTGNTIYF. CDR3 DNA sequence: TGTGCCAGCAGCCCCGGGCCCCAAACTGGAAACACCATATATTTT.

The chain employs TRBV4-2 and TRBJ1-3; no definite D call. V lost 4 bases and J lost 0, with 13 bases in between. This CDR3 spans 16 amino acids. Germline-derived CDR1 and CDR2 are LGHNA and YNFKEQ. As DNA, the CDR3 is TGTGCCAGCAGCCTTTGGACGGAAAGCTCTGGAAACACCATATATTTT. Its translation: CASSLWTESSGNTIYF.

The chain joins TRBV5-1 to TRBJ1-2, with 8 bases matching TRBD1. Germline CDR1 reads SGHRS; CDR2 reads YFSETQ. This CDR3 has 14 residues. The trim removed 0 bases at V and 4 bases at J, leaving 2 bases unmatched. CDR3 sequence reads: CASSLETGVYGYTF. The CDR3 coding sequence is TGCGCCAGCAGCTTGGAGACAGGGGTCTATGGCTACACCTTC.

In the case of this clone: At one end, the junction sequence differs from germline, possibly due to a read error. Written as DNA, the CDR3 is TGTGCCAGCAGTGAAGCGGGGGCGCCTCACTTC. This encodes CASSEAGAPHF. The rearrangement joins TRBV6-1 to TRBJ2-7; the D gene is possibly TRBD1 (6 bases). CDR3 size: 11 residues. Germline-derived CDR1 and CDR2 are MNHNS and SASEGT.

The chain has TRBV10-1 and TRBJ1-2; the D gene is possibly TRBD1 (6 bases). Germline lookup yields CDR1 WNHNN and CDR2 SYGVQD (reference sequence). Between the trimmed V and J ends, which lost 0 bases and 7 bases, there was a span of 12 bases. The CDR3 sequence is 14 residues long. The CDR3 region has the DNA TGCGCCAGCAGTGAGTCTGGGACAAAAACTGGCTACACCTTC. It is translated as CASSESGTKTGYTF.

The chain employs TRBV6-5 and TRBJ2-7, with D possibly being TRBD2 (6 bases). The length of the CDR3 is 15 residues. With 0 bases removed from V and 3 bases from J, the gap between germline ends came to 12 bases. CDR1 is MNHEY and CDR2 is SVGAGI in the germline V gene. For the CDR3, the DNA is TGTGCCAGCAGTTACTCCGGGGGTATAGGCTACGAGCAGTACTTC. Translated: CASSYSGGIGYEQYF.

This clone has just a few counts. The chain joins TRBV19 to TRBJ2-2, with D perhaps matching TRBD2 (6 bases). Trimming pared 6 bases from V and 4 bases from J, leaving 6 bases between. The V gene's germline CDR1 is LNHDA and CDR2 SQIVND (reference sequence). The CDR3 runs 12 residues. The DNA for the CDR3 is TGTGCCAGTAGGGGGGGCACCGGGGAGCTGTTTTTT. This sequence encodes CASRGGTGELFF. Based on the CDR3 plus reference TRBV19 and TRBJ2-2, the full variable domain is DGGITQSPKYLFRKEGQNVTLSCEQNLNHDAMYWYRQDPGQGLRLIYYSQIVNDFQKGDIAEGYSVSREKKESFPLTVTSAQKNPTAFYLCASRGGTGELFFGEGSRLTVL.

The chain uses TRBV6-5 and TRBJ2-7; possible D gene TRBD2, 6 bases. Deletions cut 6 bases from V and 1 base from J, with 13 bases between. This CDR3 region has 14 residues. Germline V gene sequence: CDR1 MNHEY, CDR2 SVGAGI. Here the CDR3 reads CASSQLRGSYEQYF. The CDR3, as DNA: TGTGCCAGCAGCCAGTTGCGGGGTTCCTACGAGCAGTACTTC.

This clone was detected only once. The gene calls are TRBV10-3 and TRBJ2-3, with D perhaps TRBD1 (6 bases). Between the trimmed V and J ends, which lost 8 bases and 0 bases, there was a span of 15 bases. Germline CDR1 reads ENHRY; CDR2 reads SYGVKD. The CDR3 has 15 residues. CDR3 DNA: TGTGCCATCGCCCCCCAGGGGAGTAGCACAGATACGCAGTATTTT. This gives the protein CAIAPQGSSTDTQYF.

The chain combines TRBV18 with TRBJ1-1; no firm D call. The germline V gene has CDR1 KGHSH and CDR2 LQKENI. The V end lost 3 bases, the J end lost 5 bases, and 16 bases lay between the germline ends. CDR3 length: 15 amino acids. CDR3 coding DNA: TGTGCCAGCTCACCCCCTCTCAAACTAGGGACTGAAGCTTTCTTT. It encodes CASSPPLKLGTEAFF.

This clone occurred once. The rearrangement links TRBV7-9 to TRBJ2-5; possible D gene TRBD2, 6 bases. Trimming removed 3 bases from V and 0 bases from J, with 8 bases in between. CDR3 length: 14 amino acids. CDR1 and CDR2 from the germline V gene are SEHNR and FQNEAQ (reference sequence). As DNA, the CDR3 is TGTGCCAGCAGCTTGCGGAGGGACCAAGAGACCCAGTACTTC. It specifies CASSLRRDQETQYF.

This clone has more than one count but fewer than ten. The chain joins TRBV10-3 to TRBJ1-5, with D unresolved. The CDR3 loop spans 13 amino acids. Trimming took off 4 bases at V and 5 bases at J, with 9 bases between the two ends. Germline V lookup: CDR1 ENHRY, CDR2 SYGVKD. CDR3 bases: TGTGCCATCAGTGGTTTTTCCGATCAGCCCCAGCATTTT. Encoded protein: CAISGFSDQPQHF.

The CDR3 sequence: CASSSSGIEQYF. The DNA of the CDR3 is TGTGCCAGCAGTTCCTCAGGTATCGAGCAGTACTTC. This chain joins TRBV6-5 and TRBJ2-7; D uncertain. CDR3 length: 12 residues. Trimming removed 4 bases at V and 6 bases at J, with 10 bases between. Looked up from germline, CDR1 is MNHEY and CDR2 is SVGAGI.

This chain joins TRBV18 and TRBJ1-1, with 7 bases fitting TRBD1. The germline gives CDR1 KGHSH, CDR2 LQKENI. This CDR3 region has 15 residues. V lost 0 bases to trimming and J lost 1 base; unmatched junction nucleotides: 2. This chain's CDR3 is CASSPPGQRNTEAFF. The CDR3 region has the DNA TGTGCCAGCTCACCACCGGGACAGAGGAACACTGAAGCTTTCTTT.

The rearrangement uses TRBV5-6 and TRBJ2-5; D unclear. The V gene lost 3 bases and the J gene lost 2 bases, with 5 bases spanning the gap. The CDR3 contains 12 residues. The V gene's germline CDR1 is SGHDT and CDR2 YYEEEE. CDR3 sequence (DNA): TGTGCCAGCAGCTGGGGTCAAGAGACCCAGTACTTC. Translation gives CASSWGQETQYF.

The sample holds a few counts of this clone. The CDR3 protein is CASSEGSDWGRNTEAFF. In DNA form, the CDR3 reads TGTGCCAGCAGTGAAGGAAGTGATTGGGGGAGGAACACTGAAGCTTTCTTT. This chain connects TRBV6-1 to TRBJ1-1; D might be TRBD1 (5 bases). CDR1 and CDR2 from the germline V gene are MNHNS and SASEGT. Trimming stripped 1 base from V and 1 base from J, with 16 bases between. There are 17 residues in the CDR3.

The chain recombines TRBV19 with TRBJ2-2; TRBD2 is a possible D gene (5 bases). Germline V gene sequence: CDR1 LNHDA, CDR2 SQIVND (reference sequence). V was trimmed by 7 bases and J by 7 bases, leaving 16 bases between them. The CDR3 spans 14 residues. The chain's CDR3 is CASTTISGIGELFF. CDR3 in DNA: TGTGCCAGTACCACCATCTCGGGGATCGGGGAGCTGTTTTTT.

The rearrangement joins TRBV6-1 to TRBJ2-1; TRBD1 is a possible D gene (6 bases). Germline V gene sequence: CDR1 MNHNS, CDR2 SASEGT. V was trimmed by 7 bases and J by 2 bases, leaving 6 bases between them. The CDR3 extends over 12 amino acids. This CDR3 reads CASKGAYNEQFF. The CDR3 DNA reads TGTGCCAGCAAGGGGGCCTACAATGAGCAGTTCTTC.